The 3 T cell receptor beta chains below were found in one sample sequenced in a study of blood T cell repertoires in COVID-19. Measured with immunoSEQ multiplex PCR; TCRdb has only the in-frame clones, and not every one. Of approximately 190,000 clones detected, about 88% appear once; the ten largest clones hold 5% to 7.5%. The specimen sequenced was peripheral blood. Source of these receptors: a woman between 35 and 50 years old who had recovered from COVID-19.

The CDR3 region is CASSPEASGRALYNEQFF. The CDR3 DNA sequence: TGTGCCAGCTCACCGGAGGCTAGCGGGAGGGCCCTCTACAATGAGCAGTTCTTC. The chain links TRBV18 to TRBJ2-1, with 12 bases that match TRBD2. This CDR3 has 18 residues. Germline assignment: CDR1 KGHSH and CDR2 LQKENI. V dropped 3 bases and J dropped 3; count of bases not matched to a gene: 9.

The gene calls are TRBV11-2 and TRBJ1-2, with D possibly TRBD1 on 6 matching bases. The germline CDR1 and CDR2 sequences are SGHAT and FQNNGV. The CDR3 is 13 residues long. The V and J ends lost 3 bases and 6 bases respectively, with 11 bases between them. Written as DNA, the CDR3 is TGTGCCAGCAGCTTCGGGACACTCGATGGCTACACCTTC. Translation gives CASSFGTLDGYTF.

This clone was seen more than once but under ten times. The rearrangement joins TRBV10-1 to TRBJ1-4; no clear D gene. The CDR3 contains 16 residues. Germline lookup yields CDR1 WNHNN and CDR2 SYGVQD (reference sequence). Between the trimmed V and J ends, which lost 8 bases and 5 bases, there was a span of 21 bases. This CDR3 is CASGPILWKVNEKLFF. The CDR3 nucleotides are TGCGCCAGCGGGCCCATACTTTGGAAAGTGAATGAAAAACTGTTTTTT.